A single sample gave rise to the 20 T cell receptor beta chains below, sequenced in a study of cytomegalovirus exposure and HLA in healthy donors. In the PCR, 60 Vbeta and 13 Jbeta primers were used. Produced via immunoSEQ multiplex PCR; TCRdb's table is partial and in-frame only. The table includes 160,000 or so clones, 70% to 80% detected once. Sample: PBMCs. The receptors stem from a woman aged 40 to 50 in good health and CMV-seronegative.

The chain employs TRBV28 and TRBJ1-4; the D gene is possibly TRBD1 (5 bases). V lost 6 bases and J 1 base, leaving 12 bases between the germline ends. Germline V lookup: CDR1 MDHEN, CDR2 SYDVKM. The CDR3 sequence is 15 residues long. The CDR3, as DNA: TGTGCCAGCAGCCCCCTGGGGGGAACTAATGAAAAACTGTTTTTT. Translated: CASSPLGGTNEKLFF.

This clone has just a few counts. The CDR3 reads CASSMGQGGHGYTF. The DNA for the CDR3 is TGTGCCAGCAGCATGGGACAGGGCGGTCATGGCTACACCTTC. The chain uses TRBV5-6 and TRBJ1-2; 9 positions match TRBD1. Germline loops: CDR1 SGHDT, CDR2 YYEEEE. The CDR3 is 14 residues long. With 4 bases clipped from V and 6 bases from J, the junction kept 7 bases outside the gene matches.

The chain links TRBV19 to TRBJ2-5, with D maybe TRBD1 (6 bases). Germline lookup yields CDR1 LNHDA and CDR2 SQIVND (reference sequence). The CDR3 is 15 residues long. V was pared by 5 bases and J by 2 bases, with 15 bases between. CDR3 coding DNA: TGTGCCAGTAGTCCAGGACAGAACATACAAGAGACCCAGTACTTC. Translating it yields CASSPGQNIQETQYF.

The chain recombines TRBV19 with TRBJ2-1, with 7 nucleotides matching TRBD1. There are 17 residues in the CDR3. With V trimmed by 1 base and J by 0 bases, 6 bases remained unmatched. Looked up from germline, CDR1 is LNHDA and CDR2 is SQIVND (reference sequence). CDR3 region: CASSIGQGQSSYNEQFF. DNA of the CDR3: TGTGCCAGTAGTATAGGACAGGGCCAAAGCTCCTACAATGAGCAGTTCTTC.

The chain uses TRBV30 and TRBJ1-1; TRBD1 agrees at 7 bases. The V gene end was trimmed by 5 bases and the J gene end by 2 bases; junction bases not matched to a gene: 8. The CDR3 is 14 amino acids. CDR1 and CDR2 from the germline V gene are GTSNPN and SVGIG (reference sequence). DNA of the CDR3: TGTGCCTGGCGATTAGGGACAGTAAACACTGAAGCTTTCTTT. Translated: CAWRLGTVNTEAFF.

This chain links TRBV30 with TRBJ2-1; 9 nucleotides agree with TRBD1. V was pared by 5 bases and J by 1 base, with 9 bases of the junction left unmatched. Germline lookup yields CDR1 GTSNPN and CDR2 SVGIG (reference sequence). The CDR3 covers 16 residues. CDR3 nucleotides: TGTGCCTGGGTCCGGGACAGGGTTGGGTCCTACAATGAGCAGTTCTTC. It translates to CAWVRDRVGSYNEQFF.

V gene TRBV5-1 combines with J gene TRBJ2-7; D is perhaps TRBD1 (7 bases). The germline V gene has CDR1 SGHRS and CDR2 YFSETQ. Between the trimmed V and J ends, which lost 4 bases and 0 bases, there was a span of 14 bases. This CDR3 is built from 15 residues. The CDR3 DNA is TGCGCCAGCAGCGCCCAGGGGGGAAGCTCCTACGAGCAGTACTTC. Protein product: CASSAQGGSSYEQYF.

The CDR3 loop reads CASSILARGQETQYF. For the CDR3, the DNA is TGTGCCAGCAGCATACTAGCGAGGGGCCAAGAGACCCAGTACTTC. The chain employs TRBV5-4 and TRBJ2-5, with 7 nucleotides matching TRBD2. This CDR3 is built from 15 residues. V trimming: 4 bases; J trimming: 1 base; junction bases outside the gene matches: 7. From germline, CDR1 is SGHNT and CDR2 YYREEE (reference sequence). Full variable domain (outside the CDR3, taken from reference TRBV5-4 and TRBJ2-5): ETGVTQSPTHLIKTRGQQVTLRCSSQSGHNTVSWYQQALGQGPQFIFQYYREEENGRGNFPPRFSGLQFPNYSSELNVNALELDDSALYLCASSILARGQETQYFGPGTRLLVL.

The J gene is TRBJ1-4, the V gene TRBV7-9; TRBD1 aligns across 7 bases. Per germline, CDR1 SEHNR and CDR2 FQNEAQ (reference sequence). V was pared by 5 bases and J by 3 bases, with 9 bases of the junction left unmatched. The CDR3 has 16 residues. The CDR3 nucleotides are TGTGCCAGCAGCGCCCAGGGGGGTAGAGCTAATGAAAAACTGTTTTTT. Translating gives CASSAQGGRANEKLFF. The variable domain in full, with the rest retrieved from reference TRBV7-9 and TRBJ1-4, is DTGVSQNPRHKITKRGQNVTFRCDPISEHNRLYWYRQTLGQGPEFLTYFQNEAQLEKSRLLSDRFSAERPKGSFSTLEIQRTEQGDSAMYLCASSAQGGRANEKLFFGSGTQLSVL.

The genes are TRBV29-1 and TRBJ2-7; a weak D match, TRBD1 (5 bases). The CDR3 totals 13 residues. V was pared by 4 bases and J by 6 bases, with 16 bases between. The germline V gene has CDR1 SQVTM and CDR2 ANQGSEA. This CDR3 is CSVVGRARCEQYF. The CDR3 nucleotides are TGCAGCGTTGTTGGCAGGGCGAGATGCGAGCAGTACTTC.

The chain uses TRBV5-1 and TRBJ1-2; the D gene is possibly TRBD1 (6 bases). Germline V gives CDR1 SGHRS, CDR2 YFSETQ. This CDR3 is built from 15 residues. The V end was cut by 2 bases, the J end by 4 bases, with 15 bases between. Written as DNA, the CDR3 is TGCGCCAGCAGCTTAGGAACAGGGTGGGTCTATGGCTACACCTTC. Translation gives CASSLGTGWVYGYTF.

CDR3 nucleotide sequence: TGTGCCAGCAGTTTTATCGGGAAAGCCGGGGAGCTGTTTTTT. This sequence encodes CASSFIGKAGELFF. The rearrangement uses TRBV27 and TRBJ2-2, with a possible D match to TRBD2 (5 bases). The CDR3 is made up of 14 amino acids. Germline V gives CDR1 MNHEY, CDR2 SMNVEV (reference sequence). The V and J ends lost 3 bases and 6 bases respectively, with 11 bases between them.

V and J are TRBV25-1 and TRBJ2-5; tentative D call: TRBD2 (7 bases). V lost 5 bases and J lost 7, with 17 bases in between. CDR1 and CDR2 (germline): MGHDK, SYGVNS. This CDR3 has 14 residues. The CDR3 nucleotides read TGTGCCAGCAGTAACTCGGGGGGCCGGGGGACCCAGTACTTC. As protein: CASSNSGGRGTQYF.

V is TRBV6-1 and J is TRBJ1-6; 9 bases line up with TRBD1. Trimming cost V 5 bases and J 6 bases; bases outside gene matches: 2. CDR3 size: 14 residues. Germline lookup yields CDR1 MNHNS and CDR2 SASEGT. The CDR3 DNA sequence: TGTGCCAGCAGTCTGGGACAGGGTAATTCACCCCTCCACTTT. It is translated as CASSLGQGNSPLHF.

The V gene is TRBV27, the J gene TRBJ1-2, with D possibly being TRBD1 (6 bases). Trimming shortened V by 5 bases and J by 8 bases, and 15 bases separated the two germline ends. There are 13 residues in the CDR3. Germline V gene sequence: CDR1 MNHEY, CDR2 SMNVEV (reference sequence). CDR3: CASSPSGERGYTF. The CDR3 DNA is TGTGCCAGCAGTCCGTCAGGGGAACGGGGCTACACCTTC.

The chain joins TRBV7-8 to TRBJ2-7; D is possibly TRBD1 (6 bases). CDR3 length: 15 amino acids. CDR1 is SGHVS and CDR2 is FQNEAQ in the germline V gene. With 1 base removed from V and 3 bases from J, the gap between germline ends came to 13 bases. The DNA for the CDR3 is TGTGCCAGCAGCTTAGTCCTTGGACAGCTCTACGAGCAGTACTTC. Encoded protein: CASSLVLGQLYEQYF.

With regard to this clone: Other DNA sequences in the same sample also yield this CDR3. The CDR3 protein is CASSPSSYRGGETQYF. DNA of the CDR3: TGTGCCAGCAGCCCCTCATCATACAGGGGGGGAGAGACCCAGTACTTC. The V and J genes are TRBV5-6 and TRBJ2-5; a weak D match, TRBD1 (8 bases). Germline V gene sequence: CDR1 SGHDT, CDR2 YYEEEE. The germline V and J ends were trimmed by 4 bases and 4 bases, with 20 bases remaining between them. This CDR3 region has 16 residues.

This clone occurred a few times. The chain carries TRBV6-6 and TRBJ1-4, with D possibly being TRBD1 (6 bases). V was pared by 5 bases and J by 6 bases, with 16 bases between. This CDR3 comprises 15 residues. Germline lookup yields CDR1 MNHNY and CDR2 SVGAGI (reference sequence). Here the CDR3 reads CASSPGTGLHEKLFF. The CDR3 coding sequence is TGTGCCAGCAGTCCTGGTACAGGGCTGCATGAAAAACTGTTTTTT.

The chain uses TRBV5-1 and TRBJ1-1; 8 bases are a match to TRBD1. Germline CDR1 SGHRS, CDR2 YFSETQ. This CDR3 spans 13 amino acids. Trimming removed 4 bases from V and 4 bases from J; junction bases left unmatched: 3. CDR3: CASSADRGTEAFF. CDR3 DNA: TGCGCCAGCAGCGCTGACAGGGGCACTGAAGCTTTCTTT. Filled out from reference TRBV5-1 and TRBJ1-1, the complete variable domain reads KAGVTQTPRYLIKTRGQQVTLSCSPISGHRSVSWYQQTPGQGLQFLFEYFSETQRNKGNFPGRFSGRQFSNSRSEMNVSTLELGDSALYLCASSADRGTEAFFGQGTRLTVV.

The genes are TRBV5-1 and TRBJ2-7; 9 bases line up with TRBD1. V shed 4 bases, J shed 5 bases, and the junction held 4 bases outside the gene matches. CDR3 size: 13 residues. CDR1 SGHRS and CDR2 YFSETQ come from the germline V gene. CDR3 loop: CASSPGQGNEQYF. DNA of the CDR3: TGCGCCAGCAGCCCGGGACAGGGAAACGAGCAGTACTTC.